This TCR beta chain was obtained from a study of metastatic and nonmetastatic thyroid tumors. The overall study: It was across blood and tumor or nodule tissue from malignant and benign thyroid patients that repertoires were compared.

Original data processing: Clinicopathological groups of papillary thyroid cancer showed CDR3 differences that were used to build a distant-metastasis classifier. TCRdb re-called clones via MiXCR from the PCR reads. The authors' filters were not applied to this entry. In the table there are 36,000 or so clones, around 33% of which are singletons. J was trimmed by 8 bases and V by 4 bases; bases with no gene match: 8. Germline V gene data show CDR1 as MNHEY and CDR2 as SMNVEV (reference sequence). This CDR3 is built from 14 residues. Study-wide findings and caveats: Benign nodules were reported to have significantly lower TCR beta diversity than malignant thyroid tumors, in blood and tumor.

Patients were all untreated before their thyroid surgery. Turning to this clone: As yet, its antigen is unknown.

V and J are TRBV27 and TRBJ1-2, with TRBD1 identical over 9 bases. Sequenced sample: tumor tissue. This TCR came from a female donor with papillary thyroid cancer or a benign thyroid nodule (not recorded which). Some clones in this sample may be carry-over from other donors' samples. The CDR3 loop reads CASSCDRGWEGYTF. The DNA for the CDR3 is TGTGCCAGCAGTTGCGACAGGGGGTGGGAGGGCTACACCTTC.